The rows below give T cell receptor beta chains drawn from one sample of a study of Graves' ophthalmopathy and Graves' hyperthyroidism. MiXCR, applied by TCRdb to the multiplex PCR reads, yields one record per CDR3 protein. The table includes over 500,000 distinct CDR3 sequences, over 20% detected once. The sample comprised peripheral blood. All receptors derive from a woman between 18 and 30 years old with stable Graves' hyperthyroidism. Some clones in this sample may be carry-over from other donors' samples. Both conserved end residues are part of each CDR3. D genes are given only for firm matches. Clone sizes are given selectively: once, few, many, or a class where the clone is expanded.

j_call: TRBJ2-1; v_call: TRBV20-1; d_call: NA; clone_size: NA; cdr3_aa: CSASWGGPNEQFF; cdr3_nt: TGCAGTGCTAGTTGGGGTGGGCCCAATGAGCAGTTCTTC
j_call: TRBJ2-7; v_call: TRBV2; d_call: NA; clone_size: many; cdr3_aa: CASDGGGAYEQYF; cdr3_nt: TGTGCCAGCGACGGGGGAGGCGCCTACGAGCAGTACTTC
j_call: TRBJ2-4; v_call: TRBV5-1; d_call: TRBD1; clone_size: NA; cdr3_aa: CASSLGQGENIKYF; cdr3_nt: TGCGCCAGCAGCTTGGGGCAGGGGGAAAACATTAAGTACTTC
j_call: TRBJ1-2; v_call: TRBV3-1; d_call: NA; clone_size: NA; cdr3_aa: CASSHTPGAQGGYTF; cdr3_nt: TGTGCCAGCAGCCATACACCAGGGGCGCAGGGTGGCTACACCTTC
j_call: TRBJ1-5; v_call: TRBV12-3/TRBV12-4; d_call: NA; clone_size: many; cdr3_aa: CASSLRVPGNQPQHF; cdr3_nt: TGTGCCAGCAGTTTAAGGGTGCCGGGCAATCAGCCCCAGCATTTT
j_call: TRBJ2-2; v_call: TRBV20-1; d_call: TRBD1; clone_size: NA; cdr3_aa: CSASVRGQTGELFF; cdr3_nt: TGCAGTGCTAGTGTCAGGGGGCAAACCGGGGAGCTGTTTTTT
j_call: TRBJ1-1; v_call: TRBV2; d_call: NA; clone_size: many; cdr3_aa: CASGRPQTEAFF; cdr3_nt: TGTGCCAGCGGACGCCCGCAGACTGAAGCTTTCTTT
j_call: TRBJ2-7; v_call: TRBV24-1; d_call: NA; clone_size: many; cdr3_aa: CATSAHPTETYEQYF; cdr3_nt: TGTGCCACCAGTGCCCATCCGACAGAAACCTACGAGCAGTACTTC
j_call: TRBJ2-7; v_call: TRBV28; d_call: NA; clone_size: few; cdr3_aa: CASSFFSGEEQYF; cdr3_nt: TGTGCCAGCAGTTTTTTTTCAGGGGAAGAGCAGTACTTC
j_call: TRBJ1-1; v_call: TRBV30; d_call: NA; clone_size: few; cdr3_aa: CAWRRAADTEAFF; cdr3_nt: TGTGCCTGGAGAAGGGCAGCTGACACTGAAGCTTTCTTT
j_call: TRBJ2-3; v_call: TRBV11-2; d_call: NA; clone_size: few; cdr3_aa: CASRDSPDTQYF; cdr3_nt: TGTGCCAGCAGGGACAGTCCAGATACGCAGTATTTT
j_call: TRBJ1-3; v_call: TRBV11-2; d_call: NA; clone_size: many; cdr3_aa: CASSPEYLVWGNTIYF; cdr3_nt: TGTGCCAGCAGCCCCGAGTACCTAGTATGGGGAAACACCATATATTTT
j_call: TRBJ2-2; v_call: TRBV12-3/TRBV12-4; d_call: NA; clone_size: many; cdr3_aa: CASSSQRVTGELFF; cdr3_nt: TGTGCCAGCAGTAGCCAGCGGGTCACCGGGGAGCTGTTTTTT
j_call: TRBJ2-5; v_call: TRBV4-2; d_call: NA; clone_size: many; cdr3_aa: CASSQHREQETQYF; cdr3_nt: TGTGCCAGCAGCCAACACCGGGAGCAAGAGACCCAGTACTTC
j_call: TRBJ2-7; v_call: TRBV20-1; d_call: TRBD2; clone_size: many; cdr3_aa: CSADGLAPYEQYF; cdr3_nt: TGCAGTGCTGACGGACTAGCCCCCTACGAGCAGTACTTC
j_call: TRBJ1-1; v_call: TRBV12-3/TRBV12-4; d_call: NA; clone_size: many; cdr3_aa: CASSLQSFNTEAFF; cdr3_nt: TGTGCCAGCAGTCTACAGAGCTTCAACACTGAAGCTTTCTTT
j_call: TRBJ1-2; v_call: TRBV25-1; d_call: NA; clone_size: many; cdr3_aa: CASSGGVHGYTF; cdr3_nt: TGTGCCAGCAGTGGTGGTGTCCATGGCTACACCTTC
j_call: TRBJ2-2; v_call: TRBV20-1; d_call: NA; clone_size: many; cdr3_aa: CSARGPGRVGGELFF; cdr3_nt: TGCAGTGCTAGAGGACCGGGCAGGGTTGGCGGGGAGCTGTTTTTT
j_call: TRBJ2-7; v_call: TRBV11-2; d_call: TRBD2; clone_size: many; cdr3_aa: CASSFPLITSGRVRHEQYF; cdr3_nt: TGTGCCAGCAGCTTCCCCCTGATTACTAGCGGGAGGGTTCGCCACGAGCAGTACTTC
j_call: TRBJ2-7; v_call: TRBV12-3/TRBV12-4; d_call: NA; clone_size: few; cdr3_aa: CASSFESFSYEQYF; cdr3_nt: TGTGCCAGCAGTTTTGAATCTTTTTCCTACGAGCAGTACTTC
j_call: TRBJ2-5; v_call: TRBV7-9; d_call: NA; clone_size: NA; cdr3_aa: CASAGGAKETQYF; cdr3_nt: TGTGCCTCCGCCGGGGGAGCTAAAGAGACCCAGTACTTC
j_call: TRBJ2-7; v_call: TRBV6-2/TRBV6-3; d_call: NA; clone_size: many; cdr3_aa: CASRLSSAYEQYF; cdr3_nt: TGTGCCAGCAGGCTTTCTAGCGCCTACGAGCAGTACTTC
j_call: TRBJ1-1; v_call: TRBV6-2/TRBV6-3; d_call: NA; clone_size: many; cdr3_aa: CASSYSNREGTEAFF; cdr3_nt: TGTGCCAGCAGTTACTCGAACAGGGAAGGAACTGAAGCTTTCTTT
j_call: TRBJ1-1; v_call: TRBV6-5; d_call: TRBD1; clone_size: many; cdr3_aa: CASRGQGAPGGTEAFF; cdr3_nt: TGTGCCAGCAGGGGACAGGGGGCTCCCGGGGGCACTGAAGCTTTCTTT
j_call: TRBJ2-5; v_call: TRBV7-2; d_call: NA; clone_size: NA; cdr3_aa: CASSLGRAEETQYF; cdr3_nt: TGTGCCAGCAGCTTAGGCCGGGCCGAAGAGACCCAGTACTTC
j_call: TRBJ1-1; v_call: TRBV11-3; d_call: NA; clone_size: many; cdr3_aa: CASSLAGQNTEAFF; cdr3_nt: TGTGCCAGCAGCTTAGCCGGTCAGAACACTGAAGCTTTCTTT
j_call: TRBJ2-7; v_call: TRBV29-1; d_call: TRBD2; clone_size: many; cdr3_aa: CSVGGREAGVQYF; cdr3_nt: TGCAGCGTTGGGGGCCGGGAGGCGGGAGTACAGTACTTC
j_call: TRBJ1-2; v_call: TRBV18; d_call: NA; clone_size: few; cdr3_aa: CASSPSVRERSYTF; cdr3_nt: TGTGCCAGCTCACCATCCGTAAGGGAGAGGAGCTACACCTTC
j_call: TRBJ2-2; v_call: TRBV6-1; d_call: NA; clone_size: NA; cdr3_aa: CASSKGLGGSPGELFF; cdr3_nt: TGTGCCAGCAGTAAAGGCCTGGGGGGATCCCCCGGGGAGCTGTTTTTT
j_call: TRBJ1-2; v_call: TRBV6-1; d_call: NA; clone_size: many; cdr3_aa: CASSEAGDYGYTF; cdr3_nt: TGTGCCAGCAGTGAAGCAGGGGACTATGGCTACACCTTC
j_call: TRBJ2-3; v_call: TRBV12-3/TRBV12-4; d_call: NA; clone_size: many; cdr3_aa: CASRQGGGDTQYF; cdr3_nt: TGTGCCAGCAGACAGGGAGGAGGAGATACGCAGTATTTT
j_call: TRBJ1-2; v_call: TRBV19; d_call: TRBD1; clone_size: many; cdr3_aa: CASSYAAGQGYYGYTF; cdr3_nt: TGTGCCAGTAGTTACGCCGCGGGACAGGGATACTATGGCTACACCTTC
j_call: TRBJ2-5; v_call: TRBV12-3/TRBV12-4; d_call: TRBD2; clone_size: many; cdr3_aa: CASSLVLASLRGLQETQYF; cdr3_nt: TGTGCCAGCAGTTTAGTACTAGCGTCCCTCCGAGGTCTCCAAGAGACCCAGTACTTC